A selection of T cell receptor beta chains follows, all from one sample in a study of cytomegalovirus exposure and HLA in healthy donors. Repertoires were generated with immunoSEQ multiplex PCR, while TCRdb's copy carries only in-frame clones and drops some. The sample lists under 200,000 clones, approximately 85% seen once, with about 9.3% in the top ten. Sequencing used PBMCs. The receptor source for this set is a man between 18 and 35 years old in good health and CMV-seropositive. The CDR3 runs from the conserved cysteine through the conserved F or W.

CASSLGQGLNTEAFF,TRBV11-1,TRBJ1-1
CASSLDVTPLHF,TRBV7-2,TRBJ1-6
CASSLRQGRQPQHF,TRBV19,TRBJ1-5
CASSTGGVGNSPLHF,TRBV25-1,TRBJ1-6
CASSSGLAGGLESETQYF,TRBV11-2,TRBJ2-5
CASSPGGRSSGNIIYF,TRBV5-1,TRBJ1-3
CASSPGGTDYEQYF,TRBV7-7,TRBJ2-7
CASSMSDIHSEAFF,TRBV19,TRBJ1-1
CASSRDRGNEKLFF,TRBV2,TRBJ1-4
CASSERARGIINSPLHF,TRBV7-8,TRBJ1-6
CASSLASGQSGPNYGYTF,TRBV7-6,TRBJ1-2
CASTVAGGRTDTQYF,TRBV6-5,TRBJ2-3
CASRLLAGEYNEQFF,TRBV6-4,TRBJ2-1
CASSSQGMNTEAFF,TRBV5-6,TRBJ1-1
CAAARAGGVGELFF,TRBV7-7,TRBJ2-2
CASSLRLAGGIRDNEQFF,TRBV27,TRBJ2-1
CASSLARGGVGSTDTQYF,TRBV7-9,TRBJ2-3
CASRATGGSYGYTF,TRBV6-5,TRBJ1-2
CASSLGGTQYF,TRBV11-3,TRBJ2-3
CASSPWTAYNEQFF,TRBV19,TRBJ2-1
CASSVYSGAEAFF,TRBV9,TRBJ1-1
CASSLQGYSNQPQHF,TRBV5-6,TRBJ1-5
CASSLGAGGYQETQYF,TRBV7-8,TRBJ2-5
CASSRPGVYGYTF,TRBV9,TRBJ1-2
CASSFDGGYGYTF,TRBV7-9,TRBJ1-2
CASSWTGSVNTEAFF,TRBV27,TRBJ1-1
CASSPRRTGGDNSPLHF,TRBV19,TRBJ1-6
CASSLDANEQFF,TRBV7-3,TRBJ2-1
CASSFLGLTGGYTF,TRBV7-2,TRBJ1-2
CASSVVDSSYGYTF,TRBV5-1,TRBJ1-2
CASSQGLSNQPQHF,TRBV5-6,TRBJ1-5
CASSQEGGFTIYF,TRBV4-3,TRBJ1-3
CASSPQGRGYTF,TRBV6-6,TRBJ1-2
CASSFMLAGRHTDTQYF,TRBV7-2,TRBJ2-3
CASSIRGQGWETQYF,TRBV19,TRBJ2-5
CASSLDWATDTQYF,TRBV5-1,TRBJ2-3
CAQHPILAGSPSDTQYF,TRBV19,TRBJ2-3
CASSPQGGPTDTQYF,TRBV18,TRBJ2-3
CASSLRQGVSGNTIYF,TRBV9,TRBJ1-3
CASSFDSNLGNTIYF,TRBV5-4,TRBJ1-3
CASSSGGLASYEQYF,TRBV7-9,-
CASSPLTGGNTEAFF,TRBV19,TRBJ1-1
CASSFSHFPQETQYF,TRBV27,TRBJ2-5
CASSQRQGLSYEQYF,TRBV4-1,TRBJ2-7
CASNPLGTSNYGYTF,TRBV6-1,TRBJ1-2
CASSLGTEGEQYF,TRBV5-1,TRBJ2-7